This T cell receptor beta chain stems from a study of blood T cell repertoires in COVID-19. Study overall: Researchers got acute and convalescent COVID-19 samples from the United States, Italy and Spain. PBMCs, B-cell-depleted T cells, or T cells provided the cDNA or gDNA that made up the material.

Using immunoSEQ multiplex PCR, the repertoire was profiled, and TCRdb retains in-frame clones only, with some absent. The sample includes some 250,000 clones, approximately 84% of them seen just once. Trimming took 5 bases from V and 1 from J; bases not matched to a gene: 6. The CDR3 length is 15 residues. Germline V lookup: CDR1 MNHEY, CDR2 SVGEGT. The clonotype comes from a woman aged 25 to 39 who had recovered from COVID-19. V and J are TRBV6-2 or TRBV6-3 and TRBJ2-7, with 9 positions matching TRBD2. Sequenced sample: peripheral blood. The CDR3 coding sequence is TGTGCCAGCAGTCGTTTGGCGGGGGGGTCCTACGAGCAGTACTTC. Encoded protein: CASSRLAGGSYEQYF.